This TCR beta chain was observed in a study of cytomegalovirus exposure and HLA in healthy donors. CDR3 length equals 17 residues. Per the germline V gene, CDR1 is MDHEN and CDR2 is SYDVKM. The V segment lost 5 bases and the J segment 3 bases; nucleotides outside the gene matches: 8. PCR involved 60 Vbeta and 13 Jbeta primers. The protocol was immunoSEQ multiplex PCR, while the TCRdb copy is restricted to in-frame clones and leaves out a portion. The sample yields 120,000 to 150,000 clones, 75% seen once. The sequence came from a man between 35 and 55 years old in good health and CMV-seronegative. Input material: PBMCs. This chain connects TRBV28 to TRBJ2-1; 12 bases fit TRBD2. In DNA form, the CDR3 reads TGTGCCAGCAGTCCTCCGGGACTAGCGGGTTTCTACAATGAGCAGTTCTTC. Its protein is CASSPPGLAGFYNEQFF.